This TCR beta chain appears in the sequencing data of a study of CD8+ T cells in alopecia areata. The CDR3 covers 15 residues. V was cut by 2 bases and J by 6 bases, with 18 bases left in between. CDR1 SGHRS and CDR2 YFSETQ come from the germline V gene. The authors extracted RNA and reverse transcribed it into cDNA as the sequencing template. The data were produced by immunoSEQ multiplex PCR, yet TCRdb's version contains in-frame clones alone and is incomplete. In the table there are roughly 140,000 clones, around 62% of which are singletons. The V gene is TRBV5-1, the J gene TRBJ2-7; possibly TRBD1 or TRBD2 for D (5 bases each). Source material: CD8+ T cells sorted from blood. The clonotype originates from a human donor in good health. The CDR3 sequence: CASSFRDPRTTEQYF. Written as DNA, the CDR3 is TGCGCCAGCAGCTTCCGGGACCCCCGCACTACCGAGCAGTACTTC.